The 22 T cell receptor beta chains below were found in one sample sequenced in a study of CD8 T cells in ankylosing spondylitis (dated by TCRdb to between 2016 and 2019). What the authors observed across the whole study: A TCR beta motif made up of fewer than 10 highly homologous amino acid variants appeared to be characteristic of blood from ankylosing spondylitis patients.

The antigens these receptors bind are not known. The library was prepared using 5' RACE. Instrument used: Illumina HiSeq 2500. TCRdb took the public reads, trimmed them with fastp at Q25, ran MiXCR for clone calling and kept in-frame beta chains. When rows share a CDR3 protein, they turn into one entry using the most common DNA and genes. The sample data list about 750,000 distinct CDR3 sequences, and roughly 19% of these were observed just once. Of the sample, roughly a fifth falls within the top ten clones. The specimen sequenced was blood, either unsorted or a sorted T cell fraction (not recorded which). The source is a male donor with ankylosing spondylitis.

This rearrangement joins TRBV2 to TRBJ2-5; D is ambiguous. Germline loops: CDR1 SNHLY, CDR2 FYNNEI. The CDR3 runs 13 residues. V was trimmed by 2 bases and J by 7 bases, leaving 11 bases between them. As DNA, the CDR3 is TGTGCCAGCAGTGAATCCCTAACGGGGACCCAGTACTTC. Translating it yields CASSESLTGTQYF.

The DNA for the CDR3 is TGCAGTGCTAGAGAGGGGAGGGACAGAGCTTTCTTT. Translating it yields CSAREGRDRAFF. The genes are TRBV20-1 and TRBJ1-1, with TRBD1 matching over 7 bases. The germline V gene has CDR1 DFQATT and CDR2 SNEGSKA (reference sequence). With V trimmed by 0 bases and J by 10 bases, 5 bases remained unmatched. The CDR3 spans 12 residues.

The chain couples TRBV20-1 to TRBJ2-4; possible D gene TRBD1, 5 bases. Trimming cost V 0 bases and J 0 bases, with 6 bases left between them. The CDR3 extends over 14 amino acids. Per the germline V gene, CDR1 is DFQATT and CDR2 is SNEGSKA (reference sequence). The CDR3 protein is CSAREQVAKNIQYF. The CDR3 nucleotides read TGCAGTGCTAGAGAACAGGTAGCCAAAAACATTCAGTACTTC.

The CDR3, as DNA: TGTGCCAGCAGCTCCTCAGGGTCCGCCGAAGAGCAGTACTTC. The encoded protein is CASSSSGSAEEQYF. J is TRBJ2-7 and V is TRBV7-3; tentative D call: TRBD1 (5 bases). CDR3 size: 14 residues. Germline CDR1 SGHTA, CDR2 FQGTGA. Trimming shortened V by 4 bases and J by 7 bases, and 17 bases separated the two germline ends.

This chain connects TRBV27 to TRBJ2-7; the D call may be TRBD1 or TRBD2 (8 bases each). V was trimmed by 10 bases and J by 0 bases, leaving 25 bases between them. The CDR3 length is 17 residues. The germline V gene encodes CDR1 MNHEY and CDR2 SMNVEV (reference sequence). CDR3 DNA: TGTGCCACCCAACCCCGGGGGGGACAGGTACACTCCTACGAGCAGTACTTC. It yields the protein CATQPRGGQVHSYEQYF.

This clonotype was seen a few times. This rearrangement joins TRBV15 to TRBJ2-1; D not certain. With 0 bases removed from V and 1 base from J, the gap between germline ends came to 7 bases. The CDR3 loop spans 15 amino acids. Per germline, CDR1 LNHNV and CDR2 YYDKDF (reference sequence). CDR3: CATSREPLSYNEQFF. In DNA, the CDR3 is TGTGCCACCAGCAGAGAGCCCCTTTCCTACAATGAGCAGTTCTTC.

This clonotype was observed a handful of times. The chain couples TRBV2 to TRBJ2-7, with 7 bases identical to TRBD1. Germline values: CDR1 SNHLY, CDR2 FYNNEI. Trimming cost V 10 bases and J 4 bases; bases outside gene matches: 10. This CDR3 has 13 residues. CDR3 region: CAIHRDSIYEQYF. In DNA, the CDR3 is TGTGCCATTCACCGGGACAGTATATACGAGCAGTACTTC.

This clonotype was seen only a few times. J is TRBJ1-6 and V is TRBV7-2; D remains ambiguous. V was pared by 1 base and J by 2 bases, with 9 bases between. There are 16 residues in the CDR3. Germline assignment: CDR1 SGHTA and CDR2 FQGNSA. The chain's CDR3 is CASSLDPSPYNSPLHF. CDR3 nucleotides: TGTGCCAGCAGCTTAGATCCGAGCCCCTATAATTCACCCCTCCACTTT.

In its sample, this clonotype was seen many times. This chain links TRBV25-1 with TRBJ1-2; TRBD1 is a possible D gene (5 bases). The CDR3 totals 12 residues. Trimming left V 3 bases short and J 4 bases short, with 6 bases between. Germline V CDR1 and CDR2: MGHDK, SYGVNS. CDR3 in amino acids: CASSDRVYGYTF. CDR3 nucleotides: TGTGCCAGCAGTGACAGGGTCTATGGCTACACCTTC.

A few counts support this clonotype. The V gene is TRBV7-8, the J gene TRBJ2-3; TRBD2 matches at 10 bases. The CDR3 extends over 14 amino acids. The V and J ends lost 5 bases and 6 bases, in that order; junction bases with no gene match: 5. Germline loops: CDR1 SGHVS, CDR2 FQNEAQ. For the CDR3, the DNA is TGTGCCAGCAGCGTGCTAGCGGGAGTTGATACGCAGTATTTT. Protein product: CASSVLAGVDTQYF.

The gene calls are TRBV7-2 and TRBJ1-2; D is possibly TRBD1 (6 bases). The V gene lost 11 bases and the J gene lost 7 bases, with 23 bases spanning the gap. This CDR3 has 14 amino acids. The germline gives CDR1 SGHTA, CDR2 FQGNSA. This CDR3 is CASIPRGQSVGYTF. As DNA, the CDR3 is TGTGCCTCCATTCCCCGGGGACAATCTGTTGGCTACACCTTC.

This chain uses TRBV20-1 with TRBJ1-5; D remains unclear. CDR1 and CDR2 (germline): DFQATT, SNEGSKA (reference sequence). Trimming left V 0 bases short and J 0 bases short, with 6 bases between. The CDR3 spans 14 residues. The CDR3 nucleotides read TGCAGTGCTAGAGATGGGTATAGCAATCAGCCCCAGCATTTT. This sequence encodes CSARDGYSNQPQHF.

This chain connects TRBV11-2 to TRBJ1-3, with 9 bases that match TRBD1. Germline values: CDR1 SGHAT, CDR2 FQNNGV. The CDR3 sequence is 19 residues long. V was pared by 2 bases and J by 2 bases, with 13 bases of the junction left unmatched. The CDR3 DNA is TGTGCCAGCAGCTTAAGGGGACAGGGTTATTCCTTGGCTGGAAACACCATATATTTT. Protein product: CASSLRGQGYSLAGNTIYF.

V is TRBV4-3 and J is TRBJ2-3, with 8 bases that match TRBD2. The CDR3 is 16 residues long. With V trimmed by 1 base and J by 2 bases, 5 bases remained unmatched. Germline V gives CDR1 LGHNA, CDR2 YSLEER. CDR3 loop: CASSQAVGRVTDTQYF. Written as DNA, the CDR3 is TGCGCCAGCAGCCAAGCTGTCGGGAGGGTCACAGATACGCAGTATTTT.

The rearrangement joins TRBV21-1 to TRBJ2-7; the table's D call, TRBD1, was not checked against the DNA. TRBV21-1 represents a pseudogene. The CDR3 totals 14 residues. CDR3 residues: CASTRGQVTYEQYF. The DNA of the CDR3 is TGTGCCAGCACACGCGGACAAGTTACCTACGAGCAGTACTTC.

In this sample, this clonotype turned up a few times. The chain uses TRBV7-9 and TRBJ2-7; unclear D gene. The germline V gene has CDR1 SEHNR and CDR2 FQNEAQ (reference sequence). V shed 7 bases and J shed 0 bases, with 4 bases lying between them. The CDR3 sequence is 11 residues long. CDR3 coding DNA: TGTGCCAGCACCCGCTCCTACGAGCAGTACTTC. Encoded protein: CASTRSYEQYF.

This clonotype was counted only a few times. V and J are TRBV29-1 and TRBJ1-1; D not certain. CDR1 and CDR2 (germline): SQVTM, ANQGSEA. V lost 3 bases and J lost 6, with 11 bases in between. CDR3 length: 12 residues. The CDR3 nucleotides read TGCAGCGTTGACAGGACCCCATCTGAAGCTTTCTTT. Its translation: CSVDRTPSEAFF.

This chain links TRBV5-1 with TRBJ1-2, with 7 positions matching TRBD1. This CDR3 region has 13 residues. The germline CDR1 and CDR2 sequences are SGHRS and YFSETQ. With V trimmed by 4 bases and J by 6 bases, 6 bases remained unmatched. The CDR3, as DNA: TGCGCCAGCAGCCAGACAGGGAGGAATGGCTACACCTTC. It is translated as CASSQTGRNGYTF.

The chain is built from TRBV3-1 and TRBJ2-3; the D gene is possibly TRBD2 (6 bases). The V gene's germline CDR1 is LGHDT and CDR2 YNNKEL (reference sequence). The germline V and J ends were trimmed by 6 bases and 11 bases, with 15 bases remaining between them. This CDR3 contains 12 residues. The CDR3 DNA sequence: TGTGCCAGCAGTCGGGACTTTGTCGAGCAGTATTTT. It yields the protein CASSRDFVEQYF.

This clonotype was counted between two and nine times. The CDR3 DNA sequence: TGTGCCAGCAGCTTAGGTCGACTAGCGGGAGGGTGGTATACGCAGTATTTT. Its translation: CASSLGRLAGGWYTQYF. V usage is TRBV7-8 and J usage is TRBJ2-3; 14 nucleotides align to TRBD2. J lost 7 bases, V lost 1 base, and 7 bases had no gene match. Germline assignment: CDR1 SGHVS and CDR2 FQNEAQ. CDR3 length equals 17 residues.

This clonotype was seen a few times. This chain joins TRBV3-1 and TRBJ1-2; D not resolved. CDR1 is LGHDT and CDR2 is YNNKEL in the germline V gene (reference sequence). CDR3 length: 12 residues. Trimming removed 1 base from V and 7 bases from J, with 7 bases in between. The CDR3 is CASSQASGGYTF. The CDR3 nucleotides are TGTGCCAGCAGCCAAGCCAGTGGTGGCTACACCTTC.

The rearrangement links TRBV6-6 to TRBJ1-2, with D possibly TRBD1 on 5 matching bases. The CDR3 length is 13 residues. Trimming left V 4 bases short and J 3 bases short, with 9 bases between. Germline-derived CDR1 and CDR2 are MNHNY and SVGAGI (reference sequence). CDR3 sequence reads: CASSSQGHYGYTF. In DNA, the CDR3 is TGTGCCAGCAGTTCCCAGGGTCACTATGGCTACACCTTC.